These 24 T cell receptor beta chains were sequenced from one sample in a study of beta chain features in type 1 diabetes. The investigators reverse transcribed all of the isolated RNA, so they sequenced expressed TCRB transcripts. TCRdb's copy holds only in-frame clones and misses some; the assay was immunoSEQ multiplex PCR. The sample gives 200,000 to 300,000 clones, roughly a tenth of which show up once; around 0.017% is in the top ten. Their cognate antigens are unknown. Study findings and constraints: In every one of the four CD4+ subsets, TCRB CDR3s were moderately but significantly shorter in Type 1 diabetes patients.

Sequencing input: naive CD4+ T cells from blood. These TCRs come from a man aged 30 to 39 with type 1 diabetes.

This clone showed up just a few times. CDR3 loop: CASSLAGGTDTQYF. CDR3 in DNA: TGTGCCAGCTCACTAGCGGGGGGCACAGATACGCAGTATTTT. V is TRBV18 and J is TRBJ2-3; 9 nucleotides align to TRBD2. Per germline, CDR1 KGHSH and CDR2 LQKENI. The ends lost 4 bases at V and 1 base at J; junction bases unmatched: 0. CDR3 length: 14 amino acids.

This sequence joins TRBV15 and TRBJ2-5; 11 bases line up with TRBD1. CDR1 is LNHNV and CDR2 is YYDKDF in the germline V gene (reference sequence). V lost 3 bases to trimming and J lost 4 bases; unmatched junction nucleotides: 1. The CDR3 contains 14 residues. CDR3 loop: CATSRDRGPETQYF. DNA of the CDR3: TGTGCCACCAGCAGGGACAGGGGGCCAGAGACCCAGTACTTC.

The table lists this clone with a few counts. A junction boundary mismatches the germline segment, possibly from a read error. V gene TRBV7-2 combines with J gene TRBJ2-3, with 9 bases matching TRBD2. The V gene's germline CDR1 is SGHTA and CDR2 FQGNSA. The CDR3 sequence is 14 residues long. CDR3 sequence: CASSPGTSKDTQYF. In nucleotides, the CDR3 is TGTGCCAGCAGCCCCGGGACTAGCAAAGATACGCAGTATTTT.

There are a few counts of this clone. V is TRBV7-2 and J is TRBJ2-7, with D possibly being TRBD2 (6 bases). This CDR3 has 13 residues. Trimming stripped 8 bases from V and 2 bases from J, with 13 bases between. Looked up from germline, CDR1 is SGHTA and CDR2 is FQGNSA. The CDR3 region is CASRRGNPYEQYF. CDR3 DNA: TGTGCCAGCCGGCGGGGCAACCCCTACGAGCAGTACTTC.

This clone has more than one count but fewer than ten. The CDR3 DNA follows: TGCGCCAGCAGCTTGGAGGGGGTCGGAGGCTACACCTTC. Protein: CASSLEGVGGYTF. This chain connects TRBV5-1 to TRBJ1-2; D might be TRBD1 (6 bases). Trimming shortened V by 0 bases and J by 8 bases, and 11 bases separated the two germline ends. CDR1 is SGHRS and CDR2 is YFSETQ in the germline V gene. The CDR3 extends over 13 amino acids.

This clone was counted a few times. One junction end disagrees with the germline gene, perhaps due to a read error. The V and J genes are TRBV10-3 and TRBJ1-1; D is ambiguous. From germline, CDR1 is ENHRY and CDR2 SYGVKD. The CDR3 covers 15 residues. CDR3 DNA sequence: TGTGCCATCAGTGAGTCCGGCAGGATGAAGACTGAAGCTTTCTTT. It codes for CAISESGRMKTEAFF.

There are a few counts of this clone. The chain combines TRBV7-2 with TRBJ2-1, with D possibly being TRBD1 (6 bases). V gave up 2 bases and J gave up 7 bases, with 12 bases separating them. CDR1 SGHTA and CDR2 FQGNSA come from the germline V gene. There are 14 residues in the CDR3. CDR3 DNA sequence: TGTGCCAGCAGCTTATACACAGGGCTAAATGAGCAGTTCTTC. It specifies CASSLYTGLNEQFF.

The rearrangement joins TRBV2 to TRBJ2-7; 7 bases map to TRBD1. CDR1 is SNHLY, CDR2 FYNNEI, per germline. The CDR3 covers 14 residues. Germline trimming cut 4 bases from V and 2 bases from J; bases unmatched to any gene: 5. The CDR3 is CASSVWQGAYEQYF. In DNA form, the CDR3 reads TGTGCCAGCAGTGTCTGGCAGGGGGCCTACGAGCAGTACTTC. The full variable domain, with the rest looked up from reference TRBV2 and TRBJ2-7, is EPEVTQTPSHQVTQMGQEVILRCVPISNHLYFYWYRQILGQKVEFLVSFYNNEISEKSEIFDDQFSVERPDGSNFTLKIRSTKLEDSAMYFCASSVWQGAYEQYFGPGTRLTVT.

The chain uses TRBV11-2 and TRBJ2-6; D call uncertain. This CDR3 region has 15 residues. The germline V and J ends were trimmed by 5 bases and 4 bases, with 12 bases remaining between them. Germline CDR1 is SGHAT and CDR2 is FQNNGV. CDR3 sequence (DNA): TGTGCCAGCAGCCCGGGTAGTGTGGGGGCCAACGTCCTGACTTTC. This encodes CASSPGSVGANVLTF.

The V call is TRBV2, the J call TRBJ1-6; a weak D match, TRBD1 (5 bases). The CDR3 is 13 amino acids. Germline V gives CDR1 SNHLY, CDR2 FYNNEI. Trimming pared 1 base from V and 8 bases from J, leaving 6 bases between. The CDR3 here is CASSEEGDSPLHF. The CDR3 DNA reads as TGTGCCAGCAGTGAAGAAGGGGATTCACCCCTCCACTTT.

In DNA form, the CDR3 reads TGTGCCAGCGGAACACAGGGTCGCAATCAGCCCCAGCATTTT. It yields the protein CASGTQGRNQPQHF. The chain has TRBV2 and TRBJ1-5; tentatively, D is TRBD1 (6 bases). This CDR3 is built from 14 residues. Trimming left V 8 bases short and J 2 bases short, with 13 bases between. Germline-derived CDR1 and CDR2 are SNHLY and FYNNEI. The whole variable domain, remainder taken from reference TRBV2 and TRBJ1-5, is EPEVTQTPSHQVTQMGQEVILRCVPISNHLYFYWYRQILGQKVEFLVSFYNNEISEKSEIFDDQFSVERPDGSNFTLKIRSTKLEDSAMYFCASGTQGRNQPQHFGDGTRLSIL.

The chain's CDR3 is CASSPPGGAGQYF. CDR3 bases: TGTGCCAGCTCACCACCCGGCGGTGCGGGACAGTACTTC. V gene TRBV18 combines with J gene TRBJ2-7, with D possibly TRBD2 on 6 matching bases. The V and J ends lost 0 bases and 10 bases respectively, with 13 bases between them. Germline V gene data show CDR1 as KGHSH and CDR2 as LQKENI. The CDR3 spans 13 residues.

This chain joins TRBV7-8 and TRBJ1-4; no clear D. Germline V lookup: CDR1 SGHVS, CDR2 FQNEAQ. Trimming shortened V by 2 bases and J by 8 bases, and 21 bases separated the two germline ends. The CDR3 covers 17 residues. In DNA, the CDR3 is TGTGCCAGCAGCTTAATCGGGATAGGGTGGGAAAGGGAAAAACTGTTTTTT. This sequence encodes CASSLIGIGWEREKLFF.

This clone was recorded a few times. The V and J genes are TRBV7-2 and TRBJ1-2; TRBD1 matches at 7 bases. With V trimmed by 7 bases and J by 7 bases, 9 bases remained unmatched. Germline V lookup: CDR1 SGHTA, CDR2 FQGNSA. There are 13 residues in the CDR3. CDR3 bases: TGTGCCAGCATGAAACAGGGGATGGGTGGCTACACCTTC. As protein: CASMKQGMGGYTF.

The chain couples TRBV30 to TRBJ2-3; 12 positions match TRBD2. J lost 4 bases, V lost 1 base, and 9 bases had no gene match. The CDR3 length is 17 residues. CDR1 and CDR2 from the germline V gene are GTSNPN and SVGIG (reference sequence). The CDR3 here is CAWSGTRTSGVPDTQYF. For the CDR3, the DNA is TGTGCCTGGAGTGGGACCAGGACTAGCGGGGTGCCAGATACGCAGTATTTT. Supplemented by reference TRBV30 and TRBJ2-3, the full variable domain reads SQTIHQWPATLVQPVGSPLSLECTVEGTSNPNLYWYRQAAGRGLQLLFYSVGIGQISSEVPQNLSASRPQDRQFILSSKKLLLSDSGFYLCAWSGTRTSGVPDTQYFGPGTRLTVL.

The sample holds a few counts of this clone. The rearrangement uses TRBV15 and TRBJ2-7; D might be TRBD1 (5 bases). This CDR3 region has 12 residues. V dropped 4 bases and J dropped 7 bases, with 11 bases sitting between them. Germline V gene data show CDR1 as LNHNV and CDR2 as YYDKDF (reference sequence). The CDR3 region is CATSKDIREQYF. The DNA for the CDR3 is TGTGCCACCAGCAAGGACATTCGGGAGCAGTACTTC. Based on the CDR3 plus reference TRBV15 and TRBJ2-7, the full variable domain is DAMVIQNPRYQVTQFGKPVTLSCSQTLNHNVMYWYQQKSSQAPKLLFHYYDKDFNNEADTPDNFQSRRPNTSFCFLDIRSPGLGDTAMYLCATSKDIREQYFGPGTRLTVT.

This chain uses TRBV2 with TRBJ1-6; TRBD1 might be the D (6 bases). This CDR3 region has 17 residues. V lost 6 bases, J lost 0 bases, and 15 bases lay in between. CDR1 and CDR2 from the germline V gene are SNHLY and FYNNEI. CDR3 residues: CASSRGQTGSYNSPLHF. The CDR3 DNA follows: TGTGCCAGCAGCAGAGGACAGACTGGCTCCTATAATTCACCCCTCCACTTT.

The chain links TRBV18 to TRBJ2-3, with D tentatively TRBD2 (5 bases). CDR3 size: 13 residues. Germline V gives CDR1 KGHSH, CDR2 LQKENI. The V end was cut by 8 bases, the J end by 0 bases, with 9 bases between. As DNA, the CDR3 is TGTGCCAGCCGAAGGACTAGCACAGATACGCAGTATTTT. Translating it yields CASRRTSTDTQYF. Based on the CDR3 plus reference TRBV18 and TRBJ2-3, the full variable domain is NAGVMQNPRHLVRRRGQEARLRCSPMKGHSHVYWYRQLPEEGLKFMVYLQKENIIDESGMPKERFSAEFPKEGPSILRIQQVVRGDSAAYFCASRRTSTDTQYFGPGTRLTVL.

V usage is TRBV7-2 and J usage is TRBJ1-1; 10 bases match TRBD1. J was trimmed by 7 bases and V by 5 bases; bases with no gene match: 4. Germline V lookup: CDR1 SGHTA, CDR2 FQGNSA. This CDR3 is 13 amino acids long. The CDR3 DNA reads TGTGCCAGCAGCGCGGGACAGGGGCTTGAAGCTTTCTTT. This encodes CASSAGQGLEAFF.

V gene TRBV29-1 combines with J gene TRBJ1-5, with TRBD1 identical over 7 bases. The CDR3 length is 13 residues. CDR1 is SQVTM, CDR2 ANQGSEA, per germline. Trimming took 4 bases from V and 5 from J; bases not matched to a gene: 5. Here the CDR3 reads CSVAGGRYQPQHF. As DNA, the CDR3 is TGCAGCGTTGCAGGGGGACGCTATCAGCCCCAGCATTTT.

This clone appeared a few times. This chain links TRBV6-5 with TRBJ1-1, with TRBD1 matching 7 bases. This CDR3 is 13 amino acids long. CDR1 and CDR2 (germline): MNHEY, SVGAGI. After removal of 6 bases from V and 6 bases from J, the junction contained 7 bases not matched to a gene. The CDR3 DNA sequence: TGTGCCAGCAGACCCGACAGGGATGCTGAAGCTTTCTTT. Translation gives CASRPDRDAEAFF.

The chain carries TRBV5-4 and TRBJ2-3; 8 nucleotides align to TRBD1. After removal of 3 bases from V and 10 bases from J, the junction contained 4 bases not matched to a gene. Looked up from germline, CDR1 is SGHNT and CDR2 is YYREEE (reference sequence). The CDR3 is 12 residues long. In DNA, the CDR3 is TGTGCCAGCAGCTCGGGACAGGAGTCGCAGTATTTT. Residues: CASSSGQESQYF.

CDR3 coding DNA: TGTGCCAGCAGCCCCGGGGGGACAGATACGCAGTATTTT. It specifies CASSPGGTDTQYF. The chain uses TRBV13 and TRBJ2-3; 7 nucleotides match TRBD2. Germline lookup yields CDR1 PRHDT and CDR2 FYEKMQ (reference sequence). Trimming removed 5 bases from V and 3 bases from J; junction bases left unmatched: 2. This CDR3 spans 13 amino acids.

The table lists this clone with a few counts. V is TRBV19 and J is TRBJ1-5, with D possibly being TRBD1 (5 bases). The CDR3 length is 13 residues. Germline loops: CDR1 LNHDA, CDR2 SQIVND (reference sequence). V was trimmed by 5 bases and J by 4 bases, leaving 9 bases between them. This chain's CDR3 is CASSVQGNQPQHF. CDR3 bases: TGTGCCAGTAGTGTCCAGGGTAATCAGCCCCAGCATTTT.